The 29 T cell receptor beta chains listed next were all sequenced from one sample in a study of T cells after yellow fever vaccination. TCRdb re-analysed the 5' RACE reads in MiXCR, keeping a single row per CDR3 protein. The table lists about 85,000 distinct CDR3 sequences, 13% of them singletons. Sequenced here: CD8+ T cells not binding an NS4B(214-222) dextramer, sorted from PBMCs, sampled around 3 weeks after the first yellow fever vaccination. The source of these receptors is a man aged 18 to 30 who received the YFV17D yellow fever vaccine.

The V call is TRBV6-1, the J call TRBJ2-7; perhaps D is TRBD1 or TRBD2 (5 bases each). The CDR3 has 16 amino acids. V was shortened by 7 bases and J by 0 bases, with 19 bases between the two germline ends. The germline V gene has CDR1 MNHNS and CDR2 SASEGT. The CDR3 nucleotides are TGTGCCAGCACTAGGGGTTGGAAGGGGAGCTCCTACGAGCAGTACGTC. Its protein product is CASTRGWKGSSYEQYV.

The J gene is TRBJ2-3, the V gene TRBV3-1, with 10 bases matching TRBD2. The CDR3 is 14 amino acids. V shed 5 bases and J 5 bases; nucleotides not matched to a gene: 4. Germline assignment: CDR1 LGHDT and CDR2 YNNKEL (reference sequence). The CDR3 DNA reads TGTGCCAGCAGCGAGGGACTAGCGATAGATACGCAGTATTTT. Its translation: CASSEGLAIDTQYF.

J is TRBJ2-1 and V is TRBV6-1; 8 bases line up with TRBD1. CDR3 length equals 14 residues. Germline values: CDR1 MNHNS, CDR2 SASEGT. J lost 0 bases, V lost 8 bases, and 3 bases had no gene match. The CDR3 is CASQQGVSYNEQFF. The CDR3 coding sequence is TGTGCCAGCCAACAGGGGGTCTCCTACAATGAGCAGTTCTTC.

The chain carries TRBV6-5 and TRBJ2-2; D may match TRBD1 or TRBD2 (5 bases each). Germline V gene data show CDR1 as MNHEY and CDR2 as SVGAGI. Trimming took off 0 bases at V and 3 bases at J, with 14 bases between the two ends. CDR3 length: 17 amino acids. The CDR3 DNA reads TGTGCCAGCAGTTACTCTGGGGACGGAGCACACACCGGGGAGCTGTTTTTT. Amino acid sequence: CASSYSGDGAHTGELFF.

The rearrangement links TRBV2 to TRBJ2-1; 9 nucleotides match TRBD2. The germline CDR1 and CDR2 sequences are SNHLY and FYNNEI. This CDR3 comprises 12 residues. Germline trimming cut 7 bases from V and 10 bases from J; bases unmatched to any gene: 5. As DNA, the CDR3 is TGTGCCAGCACCCTAGCGGGGAAAGAGCAGTTCTTC. Residues: CASTLAGKEQFF.

Only a few counts were recorded for this clonotype. This chain connects TRBV4-1 to TRBJ1-1; 8 bases align to TRBD1. Germline values: CDR1 MGHRA, CDR2 YSYEKL. This CDR3 region has 16 residues. V was pared by 3 bases and J by 3 bases, with 9 bases of the junction left unmatched. CDR3: CASSHWTGRFDTEAFF. The CDR3 region has the DNA TGCGCCAGCAGCCATTGGACAGGGCGGTTCGACACTGAAGCTTTCTTT.

The chain combines TRBV13 with TRBJ1-6; D may be TRBD1 (6 bases). The CDR3 length is 16 residues. Germline V gene data show CDR1 as PRHDT and CDR2 as FYEKMQ (reference sequence). The V and J ends lost 8 bases and 8 bases respectively, with 22 bases between them. The CDR3 loop reads CASFGYQGRNDSPLHF. The CDR3 nucleotides are TGTGCCAGCTTCGGTTATCAGGGGCGGAACGATTCACCCCTCCACTTT.

This chain uses TRBV29-1 with TRBJ2-2, with D tentatively TRBD1 or TRBD2 (5 bases each). The germline V gene encodes CDR1 SQVTM and CDR2 ANQGSEA. The CDR3 is 16 amino acids. V shed 2 bases and J shed 3 bases, with 16 bases lying between them. In DNA, the CDR3 is TGCAGCGTTGAACTTGTAGGTCAGGGAGACACCGGGGAGCTGTTTTTT. Translating gives CSVELVGQGDTGELFF.

This clonotype was detected a few times. The genes are TRBV20-1 and TRBJ2-7; D possibly corresponds to TRBD2 (6 bases). The length of the CDR3 is 13 residues. Trimming removed 1 base at V and 3 bases at J, with 10 bases between. Germline-derived CDR1 and CDR2 are DFQATT and SNEGSKA (reference sequence). The CDR3 loop reads CSARGSGHYEQYV. CDR3 nucleotide sequence: TGCAGTGCTAGAGGTAGCGGACACTACGAGCAGTACGTC.

The CDR3 reads CASSVEEGPYYGYTF. The DNA of the CDR3 is TGTGCCAGCAGCGTAGAGGAGGGCCCATACTATGGCTACACCTTC. The chain couples TRBV9 to TRBJ1-2; D uncertain. The V end lost 0 bases, the J end lost 3 bases, and 12 bases lay between the germline ends. This CDR3 spans 15 amino acids. Per the germline V gene, CDR1 is SGDLS and CDR2 is YYNGEE. The complete variable domain, with remaining parts taken from reference TRBV9 and TRBJ1-2, reads DSGVTQTPKHLITATGQRVTLRCSPRSGDLSVYWYQQSLDQGLQFLIQYYNGEERAKGNILERFSAQQFPDLHSELNLSSLELGDSALYFCASSVEEGPYYGYTFGSGTRLTVV.

This clonotype showed up just a few times. The rearrangement joins TRBV6-5 to TRBJ1-1; a weak D match, TRBD1 (5 bases). Deletions cut 4 bases from V and 6 bases from J, with 21 bases between. This CDR3 has 16 residues. Germline lookup yields CDR1 MNHEY and CDR2 SVGAGI. CDR3 nucleotides: TGTGCCAGCAGTTGGTTGACAGCCGGGCATTCTTCTGAAGCTTTCTTT. Translation gives CASSWLTAGHSSEAFF.

Only a few counts were recorded for this clonotype. The chain couples TRBV4-1 to TRBJ1-2; 9 nucleotides agree with TRBD1. The CDR3 sequence is 14 residues long. From germline, CDR1 is MGHRA and CDR2 YSYEKL. Trimming took 1 base from V and 8 from J; bases not matched to a gene: 5. The CDR3 sequence: CASSQGQGVGGYTF. The CDR3 DNA reads TGCGCCAGCAGCCAAGGACAGGGGGTGGGAGGCTACACCTTC.

The chain uses TRBV7-6 and TRBJ2-7, with a tentative D call TRBD1 (6 bases). V shed 2 bases and J shed 4 bases, with 15 bases lying between them. This CDR3 is 15 amino acids long. CDR1 is SGHVS and CDR2 is FNYEAQ in the germline V gene. CDR3 sequence reads: CASSLKRGSSYEQYF. DNA of the CDR3: TGTGCCAGCAGCTTAAAGAGGGGGAGCTCATACGAGCAGTACTTC. The variable domain in full, with the rest retrieved from reference TRBV7-6 and TRBJ2-7, is GAGVSQSPRYKVTKRGQDVALRCDPISGHVSLYWYRQALGQGPEFLTYFNYEAQQDKSGLPNDRFSAERPEGSISTLTIQRTEQRDSAMYRCASSLKRGSSYEQYFGPGTRLTVT.

This chain joins TRBV30 and TRBJ2-7, with D possibly TRBD2 on 7 matching bases. Trimming left V 4 bases short and J 5 bases short, with 15 bases between. Germline V gives CDR1 GTSNPN, CDR2 SVGIG (reference sequence). This CDR3 comprises 13 residues. CDR3 DNA sequence: TGTGCCTGGAATGGGGGGGCGCAACACGAGCAGTACTTC. Translation gives CAWNGGAQHEQYF.

This clonotype was found a few times. CDR3 residues: CSARDMTSGDYNEQFF. Here the CDR3 DNA reads TGCAGTGCTAGAGATATGACTAGCGGGGATTACAATGAGCAGTTCTTC. The chain has TRBV20-1 and TRBJ2-1; 11 positions agree with TRBD2. This CDR3 has 16 amino acids. In germline, CDR1 is DFQATT, CDR2 SNEGSKA (reference sequence). V shed 0 bases, J shed 4 bases, and the junction held 5 bases outside the gene matches.

This clonotype has just a few counts. The V and J genes are TRBV12-3 or TRBV12-4 and TRBJ2-2; D gene ambiguous. The CDR3 covers 12 residues. Trimming left V 8 bases short and J 6 bases short, with 10 bases between. The CDR3, as DNA: TGTGCCAGCCCTCACTCCGCCGGGGAGCTGTTTTTT. This encodes CASPHSAGELFF.

The chain carries TRBV4-2 and TRBJ2-5; 7 bases map to TRBD1. Germline V CDR1 and CDR2: LGHNA, YNFKEQ. J gave up 1 base and V 0 bases, and 5 bases lay outside the gene matches. The length of the CDR3 is 16 residues. CDR3 sequence: CASSQEQGVAQETQYF. The CDR3, as DNA: TGTGCCAGCAGCCAAGAGCAGGGGGTTGCCCAAGAGACCCAGTACTTC.

The chain employs TRBV6-5 and TRBJ2-3; 11 nucleotides align to TRBD2. This CDR3 has 15 residues. The germline CDR1 and CDR2 sequences are MNHEY and SVGAGI. The trim removed 3 bases at V and 7 bases at J, leaving 6 bases unmatched. The CDR3 DNA sequence: TGTGCCAGCAGTTATAGCGGGGGGGCCACTAATACGCAGTATTTT. Amino acid sequence: CASSYSGGATNTQYF.

This clonotype showed up just a few times. This CDR3 is CASNVGLVSGETQYF. CDR3 nucleotides: TGTGCCAGCAATGTGGGACTAGTATCCGGGGAGACCCAGTACTTC. This rearrangement joins TRBV12-3 or TRBV12-4 to TRBJ2-5; 8 bases line up with TRBD2. Trimming at V came to 7 bases and at J to 5 bases, leaving 12 bases not matched to a gene. This CDR3 has 15 residues.

This clonotype occurred many times. The chain joins TRBV27 to TRBJ2-1; 8 bases line up with TRBD2. Germline V gene lookup returns CDR1 MNHEY and CDR2 SMNVEV (reference sequence). V was clipped by 8 bases and J by 7 bases; unmatched bases: 13. The CDR3 contains 15 residues. CDR3 amino acids: CASSALAGGGNEQFF. The CDR3, as DNA: TGTGCCAGCTCGGCCCTGGCGGGGGGTGGTAATGAGCAGTTCTTC.

The V gene is TRBV4-1, the J gene TRBJ1-5; D is unresolved. Trimming took off 0 bases at V and 4 bases at J, with 7 bases between the two ends. Per germline, CDR1 MGHRA and CDR2 YSYEKL. The CDR3 spans 14 residues. In DNA form, the CDR3 reads TGCGCCAGCAGCCAAGAGATCGGAAATCAGCCCCAGCATTTT. Translating it yields CASSQEIGNQPQHF.

The chain has TRBV12-3 or TRBV12-4 and TRBJ1-1; 8 nucleotides match TRBD1. The length of the CDR3 is 16 residues. Trimming took 2 bases from V and 0 from J; bases not matched to a gene: 5. For the CDR3, the DNA is TGTGCCAGCAGTTTAAGAGGGACAGGCATGAACACTGAAGCTTTCTTT. It encodes CASSLRGTGMNTEAFF.

The J gene is TRBJ2-2, the V gene TRBV11-2; 11 bases map to TRBD1. The germline V gene has CDR1 SGHAT and CDR2 FQNNGV. The V and J ends lost 6 bases and 4 bases, in that order; junction bases with no gene match: 7. The CDR3 has 16 amino acids. Written as DNA, the CDR3 is TGTGCCAGCAGTACCGGGACAGGGGGGACCACCGGGGAGCTGTTTTTT. It encodes CASSTGTGGTTGELFF.

The rearrangement links TRBV3-1 to TRBJ2-3, with TRBD2 as a possible D gene (7 bases). V was clipped by 4 bases and J by 5 bases, with 16 bases between them. Germline CDR1 reads LGHDT; CDR2 reads YNNKEL (reference sequence). This CDR3 contains 15 residues. The DNA of the CDR3 is TGTGCCAGCAGCCGGGGGGGGGGCCGAAAAGATACGCAGTATTTT. Protein sequence: CASSRGGGRKDTQYF.

This clonotype appeared a few times. The rearrangement uses TRBV6-5 and TRBJ2-2, with D uncertain. V lost 6 bases and J 6 bases, leaving 17 bases between the germline ends. CDR1 and CDR2 (germline): MNHEY, SVGAGI. This CDR3 comprises 15 residues. CDR3 in amino acids: CASSSPGTRAGELFF. CDR3 coding DNA: TGTGCCAGCAGCTCCCCGGGCACCCGTGCCGGGGAGCTGTTTTTT.

This clonotype was seen more than once but under ten times. The rearrangement links TRBV9 to TRBJ1-6, with D unclear. The CDR3 has 14 residues. Between the trimmed V and J ends, which lost 3 bases and 0 bases, there was a span of 4 bases. From germline, CDR1 is SGDLS and CDR2 YYNGEE. CDR3 protein: CASSESSYNSPLHF. In DNA form, the CDR3 reads TGTGCCAGCAGCGAAAGCTCCTATAATTCACCCCTCCACTTT.

This chain uses TRBV6-5 with TRBJ2-1; 8 positions match TRBD2. The germline V gene has CDR1 MNHEY and CDR2 SVGAGI. The CDR3 has 15 amino acids. Germline trimming cut 2 bases from V and 6 bases from J; bases unmatched to any gene: 6. Here the CDR3 DNA reads TGTGCCAGCAGTTACAGCCGGGGGGGCCTCAATGAGCAGTTCTTC. This translates into CASSYSRGGLNEQFF.

The chain has TRBV11-2 and TRBJ2-5; 10 positions match TRBD1. The CDR3 has 16 amino acids. CDR1 is SGHAT and CDR2 is FQNNGV in the germline V gene. The V gene end was trimmed by 3 bases and the J gene end by 1 base; junction bases not matched to a gene: 5. The CDR3: CASSLGRTGGQETQYF. The CDR3 nucleotides are TGTGCCAGCAGCTTGGGAAGGACAGGGGGCCAAGAGACCCAGTACTTC. The whole variable domain, filled in from reference TRBV11-2 and TRBJ2-5, reads EAGVAQSPRYKIIEKRQSVAFWCNPISGHATLYWYQQILGQGPKLLIQFQNNGVVDDSQLPKDRFSAERLKGVDSTLKIQPAKLEDSAVYLCASSLGRTGGQETQYFGPGTRLLVL.

This clonotype was picked up a small number of times. This rearrangement joins TRBV12-3 or TRBV12-4 to TRBJ1-5, with a tentative D call TRBD1 (6 bases). The germline V and J ends were trimmed by 1 base and 2 bases, with 12 bases remaining between them. The CDR3 runs 16 residues. The DNA for the CDR3 is TGTGCCAGCAGTTTAGGCGCCAGGGGAGGCAATCAGCCCCAGCATTTT. This encodes CASSLGARGGNQPQHF.